The 28 T cell receptor beta chains presented below share a single source sample, sequenced in a study of cytomegalovirus exposure and HLA in healthy donors. The study ran its PCR with 60 Vbeta and 13 Jbeta primers. Clones were sequenced by immunoSEQ multiplex PCR, and TCRdb holds only the in-frame ones, with some missing. The data contain 78,000 or so clones, roughly 80% of them singletons. Sequencing was performed on PBMCs. The source is a woman aged 50 to 60 in good health and CMV-seronegative.

V usage is TRBV20-1 and J usage is TRBJ2-5, with D tentatively TRBD1 (5 bases). Germline-derived CDR1 and CDR2 are DFQATT and SNEGSKA (reference sequence). CDR3 size: 11 residues. The germline V and J ends were trimmed by 3 bases and 6 bases, with 8 bases remaining between them. CDR3 residues: CSASRDKTQYF. The CDR3 nucleotides read TGCAGTGCTAGCAGGGATAAGACCCAGTACTTC.

CDR3 amino acids: CASRTSSGANVLTF. Written as DNA, the CDR3 is TGCGCCAGCCGGACAAGCTCTGGGGCCAACGTCCTGACTTTC. The V call is TRBV5-1, the J call TRBJ2-6; perhaps TRBD1 as D (5 bases). The CDR3 extends over 14 amino acids. Trimming cost V 7 bases and J 0 bases, with 8 bases left between them. Looked up from germline, CDR1 is SGHRS and CDR2 is YFSETQ.

Worth noting for this clone: An end of the junction differs from the germline gene, which may be a read error. The gene calls are TRBV10-3 and TRBJ2-7; the match to TRBD1 covers 7 bases. This CDR3 is built from 13 residues. Germline values: CDR1 ENHRY, CDR2 SYGVKD. The CDR3 nucleotides are TGTGCCATCATGCAGGGGGATAACTACGAGCAGCACTTC. It encodes CAIMQGDNYEQHF.

The gene calls are TRBV5-6 and TRBJ1-2, with TRBD1 identical over 7 bases. Germline CDR1 and CDR2: SGHDT and YYEEEE. V trimming: 1 base; J trimming: 1 base; junction bases outside the gene matches: 4. The CDR3 is 15 residues long. The CDR3: CASSLPRGINYGYTF. As DNA, the CDR3 is TGTGCCAGCAGCTTGCCCAGGGGGATTAACTATGGCTACACCTTC.

The chain uses TRBV12-5 and TRBJ1-1; D not certain. CDR3 length equals 12 residues. V dropped 6 bases and J dropped 3 bases, with 8 bases sitting between them. CDR1 is LGHNT, CDR2 FRNRAP, per germline. CDR3 in amino acids: CASGVSYTEAFF. The DNA for the CDR3 is TGTGCTAGTGGAGTCAGTTACACTGAAGCTTTCTTT.

The chain combines TRBV25-1 with TRBJ1-2; 7 bases are a match to TRBD1. CDR1 and CDR2 (germline): MGHDK, SYGVNS. The trim removed 8 bases at V and 7 bases at J, leaving 10 bases unmatched. The CDR3 is made up of 13 amino acids. CDR3: CASPTRQGPGYTF. In DNA, the CDR3 is TGTGCCAGCCCAACCCGACAGGGTCCTGGCTACACCTTC.

V gene TRBV11-2 combines with J gene TRBJ2-2; the match to TRBD1 covers 7 bases. CDR1 SGHAT and CDR2 FQNNGV come from the germline V gene. J lost 9 bases, V lost 2 bases, and 6 bases had no gene match. This CDR3 contains 14 residues. The CDR3 bases are TGTGCCAGCAGCTTATCCACAGGGGAATGGGAGCTGTTTTTT. Translation gives CASSLSTGEWELFF.

CDR3 sequence: CASSLYPGLARPDTQYF. CDR3 DNA: TGTGCCAGCAGTTTATACCCCGGACTAGCAAGGCCAGATACGCAGTATTTT. The chain carries TRBV28 and TRBJ2-3; 8 nucleotides agree with TRBD2. V was pared by 1 base and J by 4 bases, with 10 bases of the junction left unmatched. This CDR3 region has 17 residues. CDR1 MDHEN and CDR2 SYDVKM come from the germline V gene.

The CDR3 DNA is TGTGCCAGCAGCTTGGTTTGGGGTGCGGAGGTCTCCTACAATGAGCAGTTCTTC. It specifies CASSLVWGAEVSYNEQFF. The chain joins TRBV5-8 to TRBJ2-1, with D possibly being TRBD2 (5 bases). V lost 0 bases and J lost 0, with 16 bases in between. Germline CDR1 SGHTS, CDR2 YDEGEE. This CDR3 is 18 amino acids long. The full variable domain, with the rest looked up from reference TRBV5-8 and TRBJ2-1, is EAGVTQSPTHLIKTRGQQATLRCSPISGHTSVYWYQQALGLGLQFLLWYDEGEERNRGNFPPRFSGRQFPNYSSELNVNALELEDSALYLCASSLVWGAEVSYNEQFFGPGTRLTVL.

The chain recombines TRBV5-1 with TRBJ2-7, with 10 bases aligning to TRBD1. Unmatched junction bases numbered 2, after V lost 5 bases and J lost 6 bases. This CDR3 has 12 residues. CDR1 and CDR2 from the germline V gene are SGHRS and YFSETQ. CDR3 bases: TGCGCCAGCAGGGGGACAGGGGTCGAGCAGTACTTC. Translated, it gives CASRGTGVEQYF.

The chain recombines TRBV6-1 with TRBJ1-2; 7 bases agree with TRBD1. The germline V gene encodes CDR1 MNHNS and CDR2 SASEGT. This CDR3 is 15 amino acids long. V lost 7 bases and J lost 4; bases outside the gene matches: 12. The CDR3 spells CASTIRGAGGYGYTF. CDR3 nucleotides: TGTGCCAGCACCATCCGAGGGGCAGGGGGCTATGGCTACACCTTC.

The rearrangement uses TRBV27 and TRBJ1-1; unclear D gene. V was trimmed by 3 bases and J by 0 bases, leaving 8 bases between them. Per the germline V gene, CDR1 is MNHEY and CDR2 is SMNVEV (reference sequence). The CDR3 loop spans 14 amino acids. CDR3 sequence (DNA): TGTGCCAGCAGTTTTCGTGCTATGAACACTGAAGCTTTCTTT. This translates into CASSFRAMNTEAFF.

V and J are TRBV7-2 and TRBJ1-6; D is undetermined. The CDR3 spans 15 residues. V lost 5 bases, J lost 0 bases, and 8 bases lay in between. Germline CDR1 SGHTA, CDR2 FQGNSA. The CDR3 spells CASSQLLSYNSPLHF. CDR3 in DNA: TGTGCCAGCAGCCAACTCCTCTCCTATAATTCACCCCTCCACTTT.

The chain couples TRBV5-8 to TRBJ1-4; D uncertain. Germline lookup yields CDR1 SGHTS and CDR2 YDEGEE. V was cut by 3 bases and J by 0 bases, with 9 bases left in between. This CDR3 is 15 amino acids long. In nucleotides, the CDR3 is TGTGCCAGCAGCTCCCAGGTAGCAACTAATGAAAAACTGTTTTTT. This translates into CASSSQVATNEKLFF.

This rearrangement joins TRBV14 to TRBJ2-5; no clear D. The CDR3 extends over 13 amino acids. Germline V gene lookup returns CDR1 SGHDN and CDR2 FVKESK. With 1 base removed from V and 4 bases from J, the gap between germline ends came to 7 bases. CDR3 sequence (DNA): TGTGCCAGCAGCCAAGGTCCCGGAGAGACCCAGTACTTC. This gives the protein CASSQGPGETQYF.

In this sample, this clone turned up a few times. This sequence joins TRBV4-1 and TRBJ2-1; 8 bases match TRBD1. After removal of 5 bases from V and 5 bases from J, the junction contained 2 bases not matched to a gene. CDR3 length: 13 residues. From germline, CDR1 is MGHRA and CDR2 YSYEKL. DNA of the CDR3: TGCGCCAGCAGCGGACAGGGAAACAATGAGCAGTTCTTC. It specifies CASSGQGNNEQFF.

This rearrangement joins TRBV7-2 to TRBJ2-7, with 8 positions matching TRBD2. This CDR3 comprises 16 residues. Losses at the gene ends were 1 base for V and 3 bases for J; bases not matched to a gene: 8. CDR1 is SGHTA, CDR2 FQGNSA, per germline. CDR3 in amino acids: CASSLEASGFDYEQYV. In nucleotides, the CDR3 is TGTGCCAGCAGCTTAGAGGCTAGCGGGTTCGACTACGAGCAGTACGTC.

The chain uses TRBV19 and TRBJ2-2; the match to TRBD2 covers 12 bases. CDR1 LNHDA and CDR2 SQIVND come from the germline V gene (reference sequence). This CDR3 is 16 amino acids long. The ends lost 4 bases at V and 7 bases at J; junction bases unmatched: 7. The CDR3, as DNA: TGTGCCAGTAGTACTTCTAGCGGGGGGGCGGTCGGGGAGCTGTTTTTT. This encodes CASSTSSGGAVGELFF.

CDR3 nucleotide sequence: TGTGCCAGCTCCCTCGGACAGGGGTCTGAGGAGACCCAGTACTTC. This codes for CASSLGQGSEETQYF. This chain connects TRBV18 to TRBJ2-5; 9 positions match TRBD1. This CDR3 region has 15 residues. Germline V CDR1 and CDR2: KGHSH, LQKENI. V shed 6 bases and J 5 bases; nucleotides not matched to a gene: 10.

This chain joins TRBV5-4 and TRBJ1-4, with TRBD1 identical over 8 bases. CDR3 length equals 14 residues. Germline V lookup: CDR1 SGHNT, CDR2 YYREEE (reference sequence). V was clipped by 4 bases and J by 4 bases; unmatched bases: 3. CDR3 region: CASSRDRGNEKLFF. The CDR3 DNA is TGTGCCAGCAGCCGAGACAGGGGTAATGAAAAACTGTTTTTT. The full variable domain, in which reference TRBV5-4 and TRBJ1-4 provide the parts outside the CDR3, is ETGVTQSPTHLIKTRGQQVTLRCSSQSGHNTVSWYQQALGQGPQFIFQYYREEENGRGNFPPRFSGLQFPNYSSELNVNALELDDSALYLCASSRDRGNEKLFFGSGTQLSVL.

The V gene is TRBV7-3, the J gene TRBJ2-2; D is uncertain. The CDR3 spans 16 residues. V was shortened by 2 bases and J by 5 bases, with 15 bases between the two germline ends. Germline loops: CDR1 SGHTA, CDR2 FQGTGA. CDR3: CASSLRSRLDTGELFF. The CDR3 DNA is TGTGCCAGCAGCTTACGCTCCCGACTTGATACCGGGGAGCTGTTTTTT.

The V call is TRBV4-1, the J call TRBJ1-5; 8 bases match TRBD1. The V and J ends lost 2 bases and 1 base, in that order; junction bases with no gene match: 13. The CDR3 has 19 amino acids. Per the germline V gene, CDR1 is MGHRA and CDR2 is YSYEKL. CDR3 nucleotide sequence: TGCGCCAGCAGCCAAACAGAAATTAGTTGGACAGGGAGCAATCAGCCCCAGCATTTT. Translating gives CASSQTEISWTGSNQPQHF.

The rearrangement joins TRBV29-1 to TRBJ2-5; 9 nucleotides agree with TRBD1. The J call could be wrong; TRBJ2-7 is a better fit for the DNA end. The CDR3 extends over 15 amino acids. CDR1 and CDR2 (germline): SQVTM, ANQGSEA. The CDR3 protein is CSVEDEGTGTYEQYF. The CDR3 DNA reads as TGCAGCGTTGAAGATGAGGGGACAGGGACCTACGAGCAGTACTTC.

CDR3 protein: CASGSGSFRGRQETQYF. The CDR3, as DNA: TGTGCCAGCGGATCTGGCAGTTTTAGGGGCCGCCAAGAGACCCAGTACTTC. J is TRBJ2-5 and V is TRBV5-4, with D perhaps TRBD1 (5 bases). The length of the CDR3 is 17 residues. V dropped 7 bases and J dropped 1 base, with 23 bases sitting between them. The germline V gene has CDR1 SGHNT and CDR2 YYREEE (reference sequence).

V is TRBV4-1 and J is TRBJ1-1; weak D call: TRBD1 (5 bases). V gave up 1 base and J gave up 3 bases, with 15 bases separating them. The CDR3 is made up of 16 amino acids. Germline V gene sequence: CDR1 MGHRA, CDR2 YSYEKL. The CDR3 protein is CASSQVGGTSDTEAFF. DNA of the CDR3: TGCGCCAGCAGCCAAGTGGGCGGGACCTCGGACACTGAAGCTTTCTTT.

The rearrangement uses TRBV4-2 and TRBJ2-7; TRBD2 aligns across 9 bases. V lost 0 bases to trimming and J lost 3 bases; unmatched junction nucleotides: 3. The CDR3 contains 15 residues. Per the germline V gene, CDR1 is LGHNA and CDR2 is YNFKEQ. DNA of the CDR3: TGTGCCAGCAGCCAAGAAGCGGGAGGACTCTACGAGCAGTACTTC. It translates to CASSQEAGGLYEQYF.

The V and J genes are TRBV30 and TRBJ2-7, with a possible D match to TRBD1 (6 bases). Between the trimmed V and J ends, which lost 2 bases and 2 bases, there was a span of 7 bases. This CDR3 is built from 12 residues. Germline V lookup: CDR1 GTSNPN, CDR2 SVGIG (reference sequence). The CDR3 DNA follows: TGTGCCTGGAGTAGGGGGACCTACGAGCAGTACGTC. The encoded protein is CAWSRGTYEQYV.

This chain connects TRBV2 to TRBJ1-5, with D unresolved. Per the germline V gene, CDR1 is SNHLY and CDR2 is FYNNEI. The V and J ends lost 5 bases and 3 bases respectively, with 14 bases between them. There are 15 residues in the CDR3. CDR3 sequence: CASSPGRSINQPQHF. Here the CDR3 DNA reads TGTGCCAGCAGTCCCGGTCGGAGCATCAATCAGCCCCAGCATTTT.